Detailed here is one T cell receptor beta chain. This clone's antigen is unknown. Per-nucleotide qualities are absent, and no much larger clonotype sits a single base away. This sample is part of a study of control samples from healthy donors and cancer patients (dated by TCRdb to 2019 to 2021). In the germline V gene (reference sequence), CDR1 corresponds to WNHNN and CDR2 to SYGVQD. The CDR3 runs 15 amino acids, cysteine and phenylalanine included. Only CDR3 DNA is held: 45 bases, read in frame from base 1. V gives up 10 bases and J gives up 0 bases, and the segment between their germline ends measures 15 bases. Library preparation used the immunoSEQ multiplex PCR assay. The table comes from immuneACCESS by way of TCRdb, which keeps in-frame sequences with V and J called. Part of the clones is missing from these tables; in studies checked, under half for an unresolved V gene and the rest for unknown reasons. The sample table lists over 200,000 clones, around 79% of them with a count of one. About 14% of the sample rests with the top ten.

The sample comprised PBMCs. Here the chain combines TRBV10-1 and TRBJ1-4; the D gene is perhaps TRBD1, on 5 matching bases. The TCR comes from a woman in her sixties with lung cancer. The DNA sequence is as follows: TGCGCCACTACAGGTATAAAGGCAACTAATGAAAAACTGTTTTTT. This codes for CATTGIKATNEKLFF.